Listed below are T cell receptor beta chains from one sample, sequenced in a study of blood T cell repertoires in COVID-19. The table came from immunoSEQ multiplex PCR; TCRdb's copy has only in-frame clones and leaves some out. The sample includes 30,000 to 40,000 clones, 70% to 90% of them seen just once. The sample comprised peripheral blood. These receptors were taken from a man between 65 and 80 years old with acute or convalescent COVID-19. The CDR3 runs from the conserved cysteine through the conserved F or W. A D gene is named only where the DNA matches it firmly. Size values are once, few and many counts, or a class for expanded clones, and some rows have none.

j_call | d_call | clone_size | v_call | cdr3_aa | cdr3_nt
TRBJ1-6 | TRBD1 | . | TRBV5-4 | CASSLPSGQENSPLHF | TGTGCCAGCAGCTTACCCTCCGGACAGGAGAATTCACCCCTCCACTTT
TRBJ1-3 | TRBD1 | few | TRBV27 | CASQGASGNTIYF | TGTGCCAGCCAGGGGGCTTCTGGAAACACCATATATTTT
TRBJ2-7 | TRBD2 | . | TRBV28 | CASSKSGSYEQYF | TGTGCCAGCAGTAAAAGCGGGAGCTACGAGCAGTACTTC
TRBJ1-2 | . | . | TRBV21-1 | CASSMGRGRDTKFYGYTF | TGTGCCAGCAGCATGGGTCGAGGGCGAGACACGAAATTTTATGGCTACACCTTC
TRBJ2-7 | . | . | TRBV7-2 | CASSLESSVAYEQYF | TGTGCCAGCAGCTTAGAATCGAGCGTCGCCTACGAGCAGTACTTC
TRBJ2-1 | . | . | TRBV7-9 | CASSLTHTNEQFF | TGTGCCAGCAGCTTAACCCACACAAATGAGCAGTTCTTC
TRBJ1-5 | TRBD1 | . | TRBV3-1/TRBV3-2 | CASSQNPTGGTNQPQHF | TGTGCCAGCAGCCAAAACCCGACAGGGGGGACCAATCAGCCCCAGCATTTT
TRBJ1-1 | . | . | TRBV7-9 | CASSLEQGEAFF | TGTGCCAGCAGCTTAGAACAGGGTGAAGCTTTCTTT
TRBJ1-1 | . | . | TRBV6-5 | CASSSEQGAEAFF | TGTGCCAGCAGCTCTGAACAGGGAGCTGAAGCTTTCTTT
TRBJ1-2 | TRBD1 | . | TRBV6-5 | CASSTLGQGSYGYTF | TGTGCCAGCAGTACGTTGGGACAGGGGTCCTATGGCTACACCTTC
TRBJ1-2 | . | once | TRBV30 | CAWSVLGRANYGYTF | TGTGCCTGGAGCGTTTTAGGGAGAGCTAACTATGGCTACACCTTC
TRBJ1-6 | TRBD1 | . | TRBV3-1/TRBV3-2 | CASSFGTDSSPLHF | TGTGCCAGCAGTTTTGGGACAGACTCTTCACCCCTCCACTTT
TRBJ2-7 | . | . | TRBV6-6 | CASSYEAESYEQYF | TGTGCCAGCAGTTACGAGGCGGAGTCCTACGAGCAGTACTTC
TRBJ1-2 | . | . | TRBV5-1 | CASSLVGGYGYTF | TGCGCCAGCAGCTTGGTCGGTGGCTATGGCTACACCTTC
TRBJ2-2 | TRBD1 | . | TRBV7-9 | CASSLASGTGNTGELFF | TGTGCCAGCAGCTTAGCTTCCGGGACAGGCAACACCGGGGAGCTGTTTTTT
TRBJ2-2 | . | . | TRBV11-2 | CASSLVWGAGELFF | TGTGCCAGCAGCTTAGTATGGGGCGCCGGGGAGCTGTTTTTT
TRBJ2-2 | TRBD1 | . | TRBV19 | CASSIAGRGHRTGELFF | TGTGCCAGTAGTATAGCCGGCAGGGGGCATCGCACCGGGGAGCTGTTTTTT